The rows below give T cell receptor beta chains drawn from one sample of a study of radiation and T cells in renal cell carcinoma. The data were produced by immunoSEQ multiplex PCR, yet TCRdb's version contains in-frame clones alone and is incomplete. Here the sample spans 95,000 to 150,000 clones, around 82% being singletons. The specimen was blood, collected from a patient whose treatment included radiotherapy and nephrectomy. These receptors originate from a man in his fifties or sixties with renal cell carcinoma. CDR3s include the opening cysteine and the closing phenylalanine or tryptophan. Each record gives: CDR3 length, V gene, clone size, D gene, J gene, CDR3 protein, CDR3 DNA. The D gene is left open where the match is weak. Rows give clone size only sometimes, using once, few, many, or a class for an expanded clone.

>14|TRBV5-1|few|.|TRBJ1-1
CASSLVSYNTEAFF
TGCGCCAGCAGCTTGGTCAGCTATAACACTGAAGCTTTCTTT
>14|TRBV10-1|.|.|TRBJ2-5
CASTIGTSQETQYF
TGCGCCAGCACGATCGGGACGAGCCAAGAGACCCAGTACTTC
>15|TRBV9|many|TRBD2|TRBJ2-3
CASSAVGGRADTQYF
TGTGCCAGCAGCGCGGTGGGCGGGAGAGCCGATACGCAGTATTTT
>14|TRBV7-9|.|TRBD1|TRBJ1-1
CASSLRTGGTEAFF
TGTGCCAGCAGCTTGCGGACAGGGGGCACTGAAGCTTTCTTT
>14|TRBV7-8|.|.|TRBJ1-1
CASSLVYGNTEAFF
TGTGCCAGCAGCTTAGTATATGGGAACACTGAAGCTTTCTTT
>15|TRBV4-1|.|.|TRBJ2-3
CASSRKPTSTDTQYF
TGCGCCAGCAGCCGCAAACCCACTAGCACAGATACGCAGTATTTT
>14|TRBV6-5|.|TRBD2|TRBJ2-3
CASRLAGGTDTQYF
TGTGCCAGCAGACTAGCGGGAGGCACAGATACGCAGTATTTT
>14|TRBV7-9|once|.|TRBJ2-1
CASSLDRLGDEQFF
TGTGCCAGCAGCTTAGATCGACTAGGCGATGAGCAGTTCTTC
>16|TRBV7-8|.|.|TRBJ2-6
CASSFTLNTGANVLTF
TGTGCCAGCAGCTTTACTCTCAATACTGGGGCCAACGTCCTGACTTTC
>15|TRBV2|.|.|TRBJ1-5
CASSDSYRGSQPQHF
TGTGCCAGCAGTGATTCCTATCGAGGGAGTCAGCCCCAGCATTTT
>16|TRBV4-2|.|TRBD1|TRBJ2-2
CASSQASGTATGELFF
TGTGCCAGCAGCCAAGCCTCCGGGACAGCCACCGGGGAGCTGTTTTTT
>17|TRBV10-3|.|TRBD1|TRBJ2-1
CAISESTGQGAFDEQFF
TGTGCCATCAGTGAGTCGACTGGGCAGGGGGCTTTCGATGAGCAGTTCTTC
>13|TRBV7-2|once|.|TRBJ2-1
CASSLTGRGEQFF
TGTGCCAGCAGCCTTACAGGGAGGGGTGAGCAGTTCTTC
>13|TRBV7-3|.|.|TRBJ1-1
CASSPFRGSEAFF
TGTGCCAGCAGCCCATTCCGGGGGTCTGAAGCTTTCTTT
>17|TRBV10-1|once|TRBD1|TRBJ2-3
CASSMRVTTGATDTQYF
TGCGCCAGCAGCATGAGAGTAACGACAGGGGCCACAGATACGCAGTATTTT
>15|TRBV7-9|.|.|TRBJ2-7
CASSLGADSTYEQYF
TGTGCCAGCAGCTTGGGGGCGGATTCGACCTACGAGCAGTACTTC
>14|TRBV29-1|once|.|TRBJ1-4
CSVEVGRAQEKLFF
TGCAGCGTTGAAGTAGGACGGGCCCAGGAAAAACTGTTTTTT
>13|TRBV5-1|once|.|TRBJ2-2
CASSLGDTGELFF
TGCGCCAGCAGCTTAGGGGACACCGGGGAGCTGTTTTTT
>14|TRBV30|.|.|TRBJ1-2
CAWNRAGQALGYTF
TGTGCCTGGAACCGGGCGGGGCAGGCTTTAGGCTACACCTTC
>13|TRBV5-1|.|.|TRBJ2-3
CASSPTGTDTQYF
TGCGCCAGCAGCCCTACGGGCACAGATACGCAGTATTTT
>14|TRBV6-5|few|.|TRBJ2-7
CASSYSPRTYEQYF
TGTGCCAGCAGTTACAGCCCACGAACCTACGAGCAGTACTTC
>14|TRBV18|.|TRBD1|TRBJ1-6
CASSPGTGLSTLHF
TGTGCCAGCTCACCAGGGACAGGGTTGTCAACCCTCCACTTT
>14|TRBV13|once|.|TRBJ2-1
CASSRARNLNEQFF
TGTGCCAGCAGCCGGGCCCGAAACCTGAATGAGCAGTTCTTC
>15|TRBV30|.|.|TRBJ1-2
CAWRSVRWSGVGYTF
TGTGCCTGGAGGTCTGTCCGATGGTCAGGGGTTGGCTACACCTTC
>16|TRBV4-1|.|TRBD1|TRBJ1-5
CASSQDPQGAYQPQHF
TGCGCCAGCAGCCAAGATCCCCAGGGGGCCTACCAGCCCCAGCATTTT
>15|TRBV4-2|.|.|TRBJ1-6
CASSLDLLANSPLHF
TGTGCCAGCAGCCTGGACCTACTCGCTAATTCACCCCTCCACTTT
>13|TRBV7-3|.|.|TRBJ2-1
CASSLTDWGEQFF
TGTGCCAGCAGCTTAACGGACTGGGGGGAGCAGTTCTTC
>15|TRBV29-1|many|.|TRBJ1-1
CSVESRDKMNTEAFF
TGCAGCGTTGAGAGCAGGGATAAGATGAACACTGAAGCTTTCTTT
>13|TRBV6-5|.|TRBD2|TRBJ2-7
CASRLAGAHEQYF
TGTGCCAGCAGGCTAGCGGGGGCACACGAGCAGTACTTC
>14|TRBV2|.|TRBD2|TRBJ2-1
CASRSGEIYNEQFF
TGTGCCAGCAGGAGCGGGGAAATCTACAATGAGCAGTTCTTC
>14|TRBV5-1|.|.|TRBJ1-1
CASSEQGWVTEAFF
TGCGCCAGCAGCGAACAGGGTTGGGTCACTGAAGCTTTCTTT
>13|TRBV7-6|.|.|TRBJ1-6
CASSPQYNSPLHF
TGTGCCAGCAGCCCCCAGTATAATTCACCCCTCCACTTT
>16|TRBV7-8|.|.|TRBJ2-5
CASSLEGRGWQETQYF
TGTGCCAGCAGCTTAGAGGGGCGGGGTTGGCAAGAGACCCAGTACTTC
>18|TRBV12-5|.|.|TRBJ2-7
CASGLVRAVPGHDYEQYF
TGTGCTAGTGGTTTGGTACGCGCGGTTCCTGGACACGACTACGAGCAGTACTTC
>16|TRBV27|.|TRBD1|TRBJ2-4
CASSSDREVRQGIQYF
TGTGCCAGCAGTTCGGACAGGGAGGTCCGCCAGGGCATTCAGTACTTC
>12|TRBV6-1|.|.|TRBJ2-4
CASSEFQVIQYF
TGTGCCAGCAGTGAATTCCAGGTGATTCAGTACTTC
>14|TRBV2|few|TRBD1|TRBJ1-2
CASRSGGATYGYTF
TGTGCCAGCAGGTCAGGGGGCGCGACCTATGGCTACACCTTC
>15|TRBV10-1|.|.|TRBJ2-3
CASSESGLASDTQYF
TGCGCCAGCAGTGAGTCGGGTCTCGCTTCAGATACGCAGTATTTT
>14|TRBV2|.|.|TRBJ2-1
CASSEMALSNEQFF
TGTGCCAGCAGTGAAATGGCCCTATCTAATGAGCAGTTCTTC
>15|TRBV12-5|once|.|TRBJ2-7
CASEPGDGDSDEQYF
TGTGCTAGTGAACCAGGGGACGGGGACTCGGATGAGCAGTACTTC
>15|TRBV7-6|.|.|TRBJ1-5
CASSLDGTKYQPQHF
TGTGCCAGCAGCTTAGACGGGACAAAATATCAGCCCCAGCATTTT
>18|TRBV10-2|.|TRBD2|TRBJ2-4
CASSESISSGMGRNIQYF
TGCGCCAGCAGTGAGTCGATTTCTAGCGGGATGGGACGGAACATTCAGTACTTC
>15|TRBV19|.|TRBD1|TRBJ2-5
CASSIGRQGTETQYF
TGTGCCAGTAGTATAGGAAGACAGGGGACAGAGACCCAGTACTTC
>13|TRBV19|.|TRBD1|TRBJ1-5
CASTDRLEQPQHF
TGTGCCAGTACGGACAGGCTGGAACAGCCCCAGCATTTT
>16|TRBV4-1|.|TRBD2|TRBJ2-7
CASSQDLASGSREQYF
TGCGCCAGCAGCCAAGATTTGGCTAGCGGGAGTCGCGAGCAGTACTTC
>15|TRBV6-5|.|.|TRBJ1-4
CASSYTQGLGEKLFF
TGTGCCAGCAGTTACACGCAGGGGTTAGGCGAAAAACTGTTTTTT
>15|TRBV10-3|.|TRBD2|TRBJ2-1
CAISRGTSEYNEQFF
TGTGCCATCAGTCGCGGGACTAGCGAGTACAATGAGCAGTTCTTC
>18|TRBV4-1|.|.|TRBJ2-1
CASSQGRQGPRVWDEQFF
TGCGCCAGCAGCCAAGGACGCCAGGGTCCCCGGGTTTGGGATGAGCAGTTCTTC
>13|TRBV7-8|few|TRBD1|TRBJ2-1
CASSLGKTGYQFF
TGTGCCAGCAGCTTAGGGAAGACAGGGTATCAGTTCTTC
>14|TRBV6-6|.|.|TRBJ2-7
CASSPQVPAYEQYF
TGTGCCAGCAGCCCCCAAGTCCCTGCCTACGAGCAGTACTTC
>14|TRBV13|.|.|TRBJ2-5
CASSVTGGGETQYF
TGTGCCAGCAGCGTGACTGGCGGAGGGGAGACCCAGTACTTC
>13|TRBV10-1|few|.|TRBJ2-7
CASSDSGEYEQYF
TGCGCCAGCAGTGACTCCGGGGAGTACGAGCAGTACTTC
>16|TRBV7-2|few|.|TRBJ2-3
CASSFLSGGRADTQYF
TGTGCCAGCAGCTTTCTGTCCGGGGGCAGGGCAGATACGCAGTATTTT
>11|TRBV29-1|.|.|TRBJ1-2
CSAAAGYGYTF
TGCAGCGCCGCGGCGGGCTATGGCTACACCTTC